This T cell receptor beta chain was sequenced for a study of PD-L1 blockade in urothelial cancer. The overall study: Each participant's history included 0 to 3 prior chemotherapy regimens. Study findings and constraints: TCR clonality was measured in pretreatment peripheral blood. Clonality below the median predicted better survival.

Libraries were prepared by immunoSEQ multiplex PCR; TCRdb keeps only in-frame clonotypes and omits some of them. Among about 51,000 clones listed, roughly 86% were seen once. Patients had urothelial carcinoma that was locally advanced or metastatic. V shed 2 bases, J shed 1 base, and the junction held 4 bases outside the gene matches. The CDR3 runs 15 residues. Per the germline V gene, CDR1 is MGHRA and CDR2 is YSYEKL. This clone was detected a few times. Its antigen is currently unknown. Here the sequenced sample was PBMCs, taken around atezolizumab (anti-PD-L1) treatment. The chain recombines TRBV4-1 with TRBJ1-1, with 7 bases identical to TRBD1. This clonotype was obtained from a man aged 55 to 69 with urothelial cancer. The CDR3 here is CASSQPDRTNTEAFF. Here the CDR3 DNA reads TGCGCCAGCAGCCAACCGGACAGGACGAACACTGAAGCTTTCTTT.